This paragraph reports one TCR beta chain. The antigen is not known. The record originates from a study of CXCR3-negative and CXCR3-positive naive CD8 T cells. The CDR3 has 16 residues. The germline CDR1 and CDR2 sequences are SQVTM and ANQGSEA. General observations from the study: Naive cells with CXCR3 showed TRB CDR3s that were more hydrophobic than those in CXCR3-negative naive cells. Comparably high diversity was seen in both naive subsets, and much lower diversity in memory CD8+ cells.

cDNA libraries for TRB were generated by 5' RACE incorporating UMI labels. TCRdb processed the 5' RACE reads again and assigns one entry to each CDR3 protein, with no DNA. This listing includes 90,000 to 100,000 distinct CDR3 sequences. The TCR originated in a human donor in good health. Some clones in this sample may be carry-over from other donors' samples. The chain recombines TRBV29-1 with TRBJ1-1; as DNA is missing, the TRBD1 call by TCRdb cannot be tested. The sequenced sample was naive CXCR3+ CD8+ T cells from blood. Subset specified: CD45RO-CCR7+CD27+CD95- naive CD8+ T cells expressing CXCR3 (TNR3+). This CDR3 reads CSVRGDIYSMNTEAFF.